This T cell receptor (beta chain) was recovered during a study of cytomegalovirus exposure and HLA in healthy donors. Study overall: T cells numbering around 190 million yielded around 120 million unique TCR beta sequences in an earlier analysis. Points from the study as a whole: The study reported that TCR beta sequences accurately predicted HLA-A and HLA-B alleles in most subjects.

Primers for the PCR totalled 60 Vbeta and 13 Jbeta. Using immunoSEQ multiplex PCR, the repertoire was profiled, and TCRdb retains in-frame clones only, with some absent. The repertoire consists of 100,000 to 150,000 clones, with 60% to 85% occurring once and the leading ten covering 6.3%. About this clone itself: Its antigen is as yet unknown.

The CDR3 spans 11 residues. Germline CDR1 reads MGHRA; CDR2 reads YSYEKL. Deletions cut 1 base from V and 14 bases from J, with 9 bases between. V and J are TRBV4-1 and TRBJ2-1; weak D call: TRBD2 (5 bases). The sequenced material came from PBMCs. This receptor was identified in a woman aged 40 to 49 in good health and CMV-seronegative. Here the CDR3 reads CASSQGLGEFF. The CDR3 nucleotides read TGCGCCAGCAGCCAAGGTCTGGGAGAGTTCTTC.